Listed below are T cell receptor beta chains from one sample, sequenced in a study of blood T cell repertoires in COVID-19. Profiled with immunoSEQ multiplex PCR; TCRdb holds only in-frame clones, not every one. The sample comprises about 78,000 clones, roughly 86% of which are singletons, and around 5% rests with the top ten. The sample comprised peripheral blood. These receptors came from a man in his forties or fifties with active or convalescent COVID-19. Both conserved end residues are part of each CDR3. Size values are once, few and many counts, or a class for expanded clones, and some rows have none.

len: 14; abundance: once; j_gene: TRBJ2-2; v_gene: TRBV6-6; CDR3aa: CASRLTGDTGELFF
len: 15; abundance: few; j_gene: TRBJ1-1; v_gene: TRBV18; CDR3aa: CASSANRAMNTEAFF
len: 12; abundance: NA; j_gene: TRBJ1-1; v_gene: TRBV6-6; CDR3aa: CASSSPGGEAFF
len: 15; abundance: NA; j_gene: TRBJ1-2; v_gene: TRBV24-1; CDR3aa: CATSDSTLMTGGYTF
len: 16; abundance: once; j_gene: TRBJ2-2; v_gene: TRBV10-1; CDR3aa: CASSESLQGATGELFF
len: 13; abundance: NA; j_gene: TRBJ1-3; v_gene: TRBV19; CDR3aa: CASYGGDGNTIYF
len: 16; abundance: NA; j_gene: TRBJ2-1; v_gene: TRBV5-1; CDR3aa: CASSLDEAGGYNEQFF
len: 14; abundance: NA; j_gene: TRBJ2-3; v_gene: TRBV4-3; CDR3aa: CASSQGTGPDTQYF
len: 17; abundance: NA; j_gene: TRBJ2-3; v_gene: TRBV7-9; CDR3aa: CASSLALGTRSTDTQYF
len: 13; abundance: NA; j_gene: TRBJ1-5; v_gene: TRBV7-9; CDR3aa: CASSFGQNQPQHF
len: 15; abundance: NA; j_gene: TRBJ2-3; v_gene: TRBV21-1; CDR3aa: CASSKDRLCTDTQYF
len: 15; abundance: NA; j_gene: TRBJ2-1; v_gene: TRBV5-1; CDR3aa: CASSFDGGPYNEQFF
len: 14; abundance: NA; j_gene: TRBJ1-6; v_gene: TRBV6-5; CDR3aa: CASRGGQPESPLHF
len: 16; abundance: NA; j_gene: TRBJ2-5; v_gene: TRBV5-4; CDR3aa: CASSLGRDRGEETQYF
len: 16; abundance: NA; j_gene: TRBJ1-5; v_gene: TRBV3-1/TRBV3-2; CDR3aa: CASSQDWRGGRQPQHF
len: 16; abundance: NA; j_gene: TRBJ2-3; v_gene: TRBV4-3; CDR3aa: CASSLGTSGGGNTQYF
len: 16; abundance: NA; j_gene: TRBJ2-3; v_gene: TRBV5-4; CDR3aa: CASSLAKGLATDTQYF
len: 17; abundance: once; j_gene: TRBJ2-3; v_gene: TRBV4-1; CDR3aa: CASSQGPRLAGEGTQYF
len: 16; abundance: NA; j_gene: TRBJ2-4; v_gene: TRBV15; CDR3aa: CATSSPGQGSKNIQYF
len: 12; abundance: once; j_gene: TRBJ2-1; v_gene: TRBV6-6; CDR3aa: CASSSRGNEQFF
len: 17; abundance: NA; j_gene: TRBJ2-5; v_gene: TRBV5-4; CDR3aa: CASSLSLAGGYQETQYF
len: 14; abundance: NA; j_gene: TRBJ2-3; v_gene: TRBV10-3; CDR3aa: CAIRPGGGTDTQYF
len: 15; abundance: NA; j_gene: TRBJ2-3; v_gene: TRBV28; CDR3aa: CASSLSAGGSDTQYF
len: 15; abundance: NA; j_gene: TRBJ2-1; v_gene: TRBV11-3; CDR3aa: CASSLGLAGGNEQFF
len: 15; abundance: NA; j_gene: TRBJ1-4; v_gene: TRBV15; CDR3aa: CATSGRQGVNEKLFF
len: 13; abundance: NA; j_gene: TRBJ2-3; v_gene: TRBV10-3; CDR3aa: CATSGGAADTQYF
len: 14; abundance: NA; j_gene: TRBJ2-5; v_gene: TRBV28; CDR3aa: CASSPPQVQETQYF
len: 13; abundance: NA; j_gene: TRBJ1-6; v_gene: TRBV6-5; CDR3aa: CASSYENTSPLHF
len: 12; abundance: NA; j_gene: TRBJ1-6; v_gene: TRBV6-6; CDR3aa: CASARDNSPLHF
len: 16; abundance: NA; j_gene: TRBJ2-1; v_gene: TRBV18; CDR3aa: CASSPPGTSGRNEQFF
len: 14; abundance: NA; j_gene: TRBJ1-1; v_gene: TRBV6-5; CDR3aa: CASSYDRATTEAFF
len: 15; abundance: few; j_gene: TRBJ1-5; v_gene: TRBV28; CDR3aa: CASSNTGGSNQPQHF
len: 15; abundance: once; j_gene: TRBJ2-5; v_gene: TRBV6-5; CDR3aa: CASILTGTGRETQYF
len: 13; abundance: NA; j_gene: TRBJ1-1; v_gene: TRBV6-5; CDR3aa: CASRRTLNTEAFF
len: 15; abundance: NA; j_gene: TRBJ1-6; v_gene: TRBV2; CDR3aa: CASSESGQYNSPLHF
len: 16; abundance: NA; j_gene: TRBJ1-5; v_gene: TRBV19; CDR3aa: CASSMMGDSSNQPQHF
len: 14; abundance: NA; j_gene: TRBJ2-7; v_gene: TRBV11-3; CDR3aa: CASSPAGGPYEQYF
len: 15; abundance: few; j_gene: TRBJ2-7; v_gene: TRBV4-3; CDR3aa: CASSQGQGAFYEQYF
len: 16; abundance: NA; j_gene: TRBJ1-5; v_gene: TRBV19; CDR3aa: CASSIVGGAGNQPQHF
len: 14; abundance: NA; j_gene: TRBJ2-1; v_gene: TRBV5-1; CDR3aa: CASSSSGWYNEQFF
len: 13; abundance: NA; j_gene: TRBJ2-5; v_gene: TRBV14; CDR3aa: CASSQEEVSAQYF
len: 14; abundance: NA; j_gene: TRBJ2-2; v_gene: TRBV6-5; CDR3aa: CASSLTGLTGELFF
len: 13; abundance: NA; j_gene: TRBJ1-1; v_gene: TRBV19; CDR3aa: CASSASRGTEAFF
len: 16; abundance: NA; j_gene: TRBJ2-5; v_gene: TRBV19; CDR3aa: CASSPKQGALQETQYF
len: 15; abundance: NA; j_gene: TRBJ2-1; v_gene: TRBV11-2; CDR3aa: CASSLGGGDYNEQFF
len: 14; abundance: NA; j_gene: TRBJ1-6; v_gene: TRBV18; CDR3aa: CASSPAREDSPLHF